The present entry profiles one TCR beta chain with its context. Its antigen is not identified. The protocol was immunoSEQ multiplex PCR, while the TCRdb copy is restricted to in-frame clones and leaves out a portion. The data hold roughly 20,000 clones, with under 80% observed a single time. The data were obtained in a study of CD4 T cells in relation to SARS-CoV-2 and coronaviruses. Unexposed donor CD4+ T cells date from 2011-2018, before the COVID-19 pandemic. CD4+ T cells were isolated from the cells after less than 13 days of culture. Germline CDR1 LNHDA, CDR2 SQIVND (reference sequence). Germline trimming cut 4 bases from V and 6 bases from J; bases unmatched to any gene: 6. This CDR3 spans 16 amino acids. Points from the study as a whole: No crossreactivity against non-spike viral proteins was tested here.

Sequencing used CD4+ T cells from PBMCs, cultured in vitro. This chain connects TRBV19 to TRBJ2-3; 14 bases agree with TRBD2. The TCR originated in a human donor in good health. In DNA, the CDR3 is TGTGCCAGTAGTACCCGGACTAGCGGGAGGTTGGATACGCAGTATTTT. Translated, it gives CASSTRTSGRLDTQYF.